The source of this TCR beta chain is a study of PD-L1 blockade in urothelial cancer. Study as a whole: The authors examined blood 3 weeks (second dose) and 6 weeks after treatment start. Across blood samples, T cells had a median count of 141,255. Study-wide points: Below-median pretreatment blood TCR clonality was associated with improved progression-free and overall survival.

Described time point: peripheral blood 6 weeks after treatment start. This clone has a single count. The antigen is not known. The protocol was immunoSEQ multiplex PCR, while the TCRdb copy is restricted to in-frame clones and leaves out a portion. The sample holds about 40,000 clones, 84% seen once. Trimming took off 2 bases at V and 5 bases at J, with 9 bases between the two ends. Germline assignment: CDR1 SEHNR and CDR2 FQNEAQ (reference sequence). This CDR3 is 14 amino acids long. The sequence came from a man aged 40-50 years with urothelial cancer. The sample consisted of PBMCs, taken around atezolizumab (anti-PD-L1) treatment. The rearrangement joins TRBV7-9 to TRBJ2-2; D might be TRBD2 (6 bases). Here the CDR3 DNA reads TGTGCCAGCAGCTTATGGGGGGAGACCGGGGAGCTGTTTTTT. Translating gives CASSLWGETGELFF.